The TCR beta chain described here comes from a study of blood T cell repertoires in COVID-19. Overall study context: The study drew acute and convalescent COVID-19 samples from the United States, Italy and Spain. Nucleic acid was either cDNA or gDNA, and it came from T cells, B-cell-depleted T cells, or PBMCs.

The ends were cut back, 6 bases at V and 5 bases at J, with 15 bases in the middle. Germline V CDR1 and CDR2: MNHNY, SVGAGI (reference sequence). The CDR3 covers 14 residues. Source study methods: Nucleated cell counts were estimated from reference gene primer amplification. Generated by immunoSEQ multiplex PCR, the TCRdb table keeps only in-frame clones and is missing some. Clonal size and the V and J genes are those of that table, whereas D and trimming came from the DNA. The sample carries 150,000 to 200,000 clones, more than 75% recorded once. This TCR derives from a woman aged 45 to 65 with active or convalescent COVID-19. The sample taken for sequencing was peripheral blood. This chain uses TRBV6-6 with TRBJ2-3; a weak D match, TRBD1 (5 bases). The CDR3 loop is CASRSQGRGDTQYF. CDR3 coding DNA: TGTGCCAGCAGATCTCAGGGTCGCGGAGATACGCAGTATTTT.